Following are 8 T cell receptor beta chains from one sample sequenced in a study of Graves' ophthalmopathy and Graves' hyperthyroidism. The sequenced template was RNA, covering the TCR beta CDR3 region. HTBI primers served in a first-round RT-PCR, which a second-round multiplex PCR followed. MiXCR was run by TCRdb on the multiplex PCR reads, yielding one entry per CDR3 protein. The repertoire holds roughly 220,000 distinct CDR3 sequences, around 42% seen once, with approximately 51% in the top ten. Sequencing was carried out using peripheral blood. The receptor set was obtained from an adult man with Graves' ophthalmopathy.

V and J are TRBV7-6 and TRBJ1-2; 8 bases are shared with TRBD1. V shed 3 bases, J shed 6 bases, and the junction held 3 bases outside the gene matches. Germline loops: CDR1 SGHVS, CDR2 FNYEAQ. The CDR3 consists of 13 residues. CDR3 coding DNA: TGTGCCAGCAGCTTGGACAGGGAGAATGGCTACACCTTC. Amino acid sequence: CASSLDRENGYTF.

This clonotype was found a few times. The CDR3 coding sequence is TGTGCCAGCAGCTTCGCGAAAAATGAAAAACTGTTTTTT. It specifies CASSFAKNEKLFF. The V gene is TRBV7-6, the J gene TRBJ1-4; D unclear. The CDR3 has 13 residues. Trimming took off 3 bases at V and 5 bases at J, with 7 bases between the two ends. Germline loops: CDR1 SGHVS, CDR2 FNYEAQ.

There are a few counts of this clonotype. The rearrangement uses TRBV5-4 and TRBJ1-4; 7 nucleotides align to TRBD1. The germline gives CDR1 SGHNT, CDR2 YYREEE (reference sequence). The CDR3 runs 14 residues. J was trimmed by 6 bases and V by 4 bases; bases with no gene match: 6. The CDR3 here is CASSRDSFDEKLFF. DNA of the CDR3: TGTGCCAGCAGCCGGGACAGCTTCGATGAAAAACTGTTTTTT. The variable domain in full, with the rest retrieved from reference TRBV5-4 and TRBJ1-4, is ETGVTQSPTHLIKTRGQQVTLRCSSQSGHNTVSWYQQALGQGPQFIFQYYREEENGRGNFPPRFSGLQFPNYSSELNVNALELDDSALYLCASSRDSFDEKLFFGSGTQLSVL.

The V gene is TRBV7-8, the J gene TRBJ2-7, with a tentative D call TRBD1 (5 bases). Germline CDR1 is SGHVS and CDR2 is FQNEAQ. V was pared by 4 bases and J by 2 bases, with 12 bases between. The CDR3 length is 14 residues. In DNA form, the CDR3 reads TGTGCCAGCAGCTATTCGGCAGGGACCTACGAGCAGTACTTC. Its translation is CASSYSAGTYEQYF.

The chain combines TRBV5-1 with TRBJ1-1; tentative D call: TRBD1 (6 bases). The CDR3 length is 17 residues. The V gene lost 0 bases and the J gene lost 3 bases, with 18 bases spanning the gap. Germline V gene lookup returns CDR1 SGHRS and CDR2 YFSETQ. CDR3 sequence reads: CASSLGAGGGMDTEAFF. CDR3 DNA sequence: TGCGCCAGCAGCTTGGGGGCGGGGGGCGGGATGGACACTGAAGCTTTCTTT.

This sequence joins TRBV6-5 and TRBJ1-2; maybe TRBD1 (5 bases). CDR3 length: 14 amino acids. V lost 7 bases and J 0 bases, leaving 12 bases between the germline ends. CDR1 is MNHEY and CDR2 is SVGAGI in the germline V gene. DNA of the CDR3: TGTGCCAGCAAGAAACCGGGACCTAACTATGGCTACACCTTC. Residues: CASKKPGPNYGYTF.

With regard to this clonotype: Since a much larger clone is just one base distant, this may be a read error. This chain uses TRBV24-1 with TRBJ2-7; D possibly matches TRBD1 or TRBD2 (5 bases each). The CDR3 is 15 residues long. V was pared by 3 bases and J by 3 bases, with 14 bases between. Germline CDR1 KGHDR, CDR2 SFDVKD. CDR3 sequence: CATSDRGRPNYEQYF. CDR3 sequence (DNA): TGTGCCACCAGTGATCGGGGCAGACCAAACTACGAGCAGTACTTC.

V usage is TRBV7-9 and J usage is TRBJ1-2; TRBD1 matches 7 bases. V was clipped by 4 bases and J by 0 bases; unmatched bases: 5. Germline V CDR1 and CDR2: SEHNR, FQNEAQ (reference sequence). CDR3 size: 15 residues. This CDR3 reads CASSSGQTANYGYTF. For the CDR3, the DNA is TGTGCCAGCAGCTCGGGACAGACGGCTAACTATGGCTACACCTTC.